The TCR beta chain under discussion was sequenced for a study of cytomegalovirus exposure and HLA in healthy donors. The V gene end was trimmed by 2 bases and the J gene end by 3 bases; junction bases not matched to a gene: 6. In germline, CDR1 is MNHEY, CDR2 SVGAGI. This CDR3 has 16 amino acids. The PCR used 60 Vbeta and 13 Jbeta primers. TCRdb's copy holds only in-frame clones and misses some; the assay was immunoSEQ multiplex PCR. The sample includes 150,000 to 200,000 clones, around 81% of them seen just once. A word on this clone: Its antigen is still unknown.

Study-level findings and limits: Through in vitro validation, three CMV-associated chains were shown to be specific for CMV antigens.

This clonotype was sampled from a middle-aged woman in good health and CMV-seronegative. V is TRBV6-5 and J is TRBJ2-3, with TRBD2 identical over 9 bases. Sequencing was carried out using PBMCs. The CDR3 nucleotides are TGTGCCAGCAGTTACGAGGGGACTAGCTTTACAGATACGCAGTATTTT. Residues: CASSYEGTSFTDTQYF.